Sequencing of this T cell receptor (beta chain) was carried out in a study of human T cells and chemical hapten exposure. Notes on the study in general: In comparison with controls, expanded TCRs gave rise to a significantly larger number of large CDR3 similarity clusters.

Indicated time point: patch test 3, about 24 weeks after DPC sensitization. Specified treatment: therapeutic diphenylcyclopropenone sensitization with weekly scalp DPC. Each CDR3 protein is one row after TCRdb ran MiXCR on the RACE reads. The sample yields over 150,000 distinct CDR3 sequences, about 27% seen once. Comments on this clonotype: As yet, its antigen is unknown.

Germline assignment: CDR1 DFQATT and CDR2 SNEGSKA (reference sequence). This CDR3 region has 13 residues. V gave up 3 bases and J gave up 5 bases; unmatched junction bases: 5. This receptor was obtained from a woman aged 18-35 years with alopecia areata. Some clones in this sample may be carry-over from other donors' samples. The chain recombines TRBV20-1 with TRBJ2-3; 7 nucleotides agree with TRBD2. Sequenced material: whole blood, taken in connection with sensitization to the hapten diphenylcyclopropenone (DPC). The CDR3: CSARPGGVDTQYF. CDR3 DNA: TGCAGTGCTAGGCCGGGGGGAGTAGATACGCAGTATTTT.